These 2 T cell receptor beta chains share one sample of origin, sequenced in a study of shared clonotypes between healthy human individuals. Using immunoSEQ multiplex PCR, the repertoire was profiled, and TCRdb retains in-frame clones only, with some absent. The table lists about 2 million clones, around 96% of them singletons. CD45RO negativity and positive selection for CCR7 defined naive CD8 cells, a population that excluded terminally differentiated effector memory CD45RA+ cells. Sequencing input: naive CD8+ T cells sorted from blood. These receptors were taken from a young man in good health.

The chain recombines TRBV28 with TRBJ1-3; tentatively, D is TRBD1 (6 bases). The CDR3 is 17 amino acids. Germline assignment: CDR1 MDHEN and CDR2 SYDVKM. The V and J ends lost 0 bases and 0 bases respectively, with 12 bases between them. The CDR3 nucleotides read TGTGCCAGCAGTTTATGGTCAGGGGCTAGCTCTGGAAACACCATATATTTT. Protein product: CASSLWSGASSGNTIYF.

The CDR3: CASSEWGDQPQHF. Written as DNA, the CDR3 is TGTGCCAGCAGTGAGTGGGGTGACCAGCCCCAGCATTTT. This rearrangement joins TRBV6-1 to TRBJ1-5; D remains ambiguous. Germline loops: CDR1 MNHNS, CDR2 SASEGT. The V gene lost 3 bases and the J gene lost 7 bases, with 10 bases spanning the gap. The CDR3 extends over 13 amino acids.